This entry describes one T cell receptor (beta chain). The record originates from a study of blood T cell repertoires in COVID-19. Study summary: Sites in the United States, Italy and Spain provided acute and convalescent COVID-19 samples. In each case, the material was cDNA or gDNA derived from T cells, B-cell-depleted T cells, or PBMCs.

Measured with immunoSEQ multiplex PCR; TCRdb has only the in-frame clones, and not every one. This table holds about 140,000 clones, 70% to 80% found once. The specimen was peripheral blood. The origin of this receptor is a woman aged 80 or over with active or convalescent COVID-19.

The CDR3 bases are TGTGCCAGCAGTTTAGCGGGGGGGTACTACAATGAGCAGTTCTTC. It codes for CASSLAGGYYNEQFF. The genes are TRBV2 and TRBJ2-1; 11 bases are shared with TRBD2. The trim removed 5 bases at V and 3 bases at J, leaving 3 bases unmatched. This CDR3 has 15 residues. Germline assignment: CDR1 SNHLY and CDR2 FYNNEI.